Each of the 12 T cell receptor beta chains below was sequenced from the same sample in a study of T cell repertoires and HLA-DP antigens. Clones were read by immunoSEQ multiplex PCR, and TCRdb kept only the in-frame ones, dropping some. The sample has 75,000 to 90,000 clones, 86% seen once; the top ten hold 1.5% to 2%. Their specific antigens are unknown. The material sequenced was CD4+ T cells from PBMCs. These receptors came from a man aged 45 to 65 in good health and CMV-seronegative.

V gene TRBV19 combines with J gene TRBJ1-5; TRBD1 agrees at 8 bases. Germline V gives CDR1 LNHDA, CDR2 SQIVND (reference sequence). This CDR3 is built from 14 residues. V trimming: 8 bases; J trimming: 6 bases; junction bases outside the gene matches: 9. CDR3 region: CASRRTGGVQPQHF. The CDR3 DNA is TGTGCCAGTCGGAGAACAGGGGGAGTTCAGCCCCAGCATTTT.

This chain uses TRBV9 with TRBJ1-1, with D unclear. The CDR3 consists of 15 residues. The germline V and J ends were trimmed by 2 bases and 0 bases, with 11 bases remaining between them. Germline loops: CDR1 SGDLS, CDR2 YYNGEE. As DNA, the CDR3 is TGTGCCAGCAGCGTCAACACGAGATTGAACACTGAAGCTTTCTTT. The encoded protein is CASSVNTRLNTEAFF.

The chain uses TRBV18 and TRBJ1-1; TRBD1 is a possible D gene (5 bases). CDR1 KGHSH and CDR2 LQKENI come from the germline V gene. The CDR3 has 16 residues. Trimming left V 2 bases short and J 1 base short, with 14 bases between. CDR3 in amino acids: CASSPDLGTANTEAFF. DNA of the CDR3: TGTGCCAGCTCACCAGACTTAGGGACGGCGAACACTGAAGCTTTCTTT.

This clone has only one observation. The CDR3 loop reads CAWSRGSGGQLNTGELFF. The CDR3 DNA reads TGTGCCTGGAGCAGGGGCTCGGGAGGTCAATTGAACACCGGGGAGCTGTTTTTT. J is TRBJ2-2 and V is TRBV30; maybe TRBD2 (7 bases). The germline CDR1 and CDR2 sequences are GTSNPN and SVGIG (reference sequence). CDR3 length: 18 amino acids. Trimming cost V 3 bases and J 1 base, with 21 bases left between them.

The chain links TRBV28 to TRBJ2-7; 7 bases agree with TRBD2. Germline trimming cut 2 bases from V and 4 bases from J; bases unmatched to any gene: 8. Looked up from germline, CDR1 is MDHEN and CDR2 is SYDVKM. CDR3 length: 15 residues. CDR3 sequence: CASSLPVTSRYEQYF. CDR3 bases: TGTGCCAGCAGTTTACCAGTGACTAGCCGGTACGAGCAGTACTTC. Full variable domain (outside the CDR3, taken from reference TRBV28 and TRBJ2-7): DVKVTQSSRYLVKRTGEKVFLECVQDMDHENMFWYRQDPGLGLRLIYFSYDVKMKEKGDIPEGYSVSREKKERFSLILESASTNQTSMYLCASSLPVTSRYEQYFGPGTRLTVT.

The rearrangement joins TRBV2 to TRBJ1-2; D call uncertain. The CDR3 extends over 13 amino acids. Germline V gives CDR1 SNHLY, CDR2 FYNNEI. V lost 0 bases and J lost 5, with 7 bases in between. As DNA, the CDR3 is TGTGCCAGCAGTGAAGCGCGAGGATATGGCTACACCTTC. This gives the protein CASSEARGYGYTF.

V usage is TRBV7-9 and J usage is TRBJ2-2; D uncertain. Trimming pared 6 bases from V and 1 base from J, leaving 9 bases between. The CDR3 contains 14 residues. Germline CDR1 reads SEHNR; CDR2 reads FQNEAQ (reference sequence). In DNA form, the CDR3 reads TGTGCCAGCAGACAGCAAATGAACACCGGGGAGCTGTTTTTT. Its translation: CASRQQMNTGELFF.

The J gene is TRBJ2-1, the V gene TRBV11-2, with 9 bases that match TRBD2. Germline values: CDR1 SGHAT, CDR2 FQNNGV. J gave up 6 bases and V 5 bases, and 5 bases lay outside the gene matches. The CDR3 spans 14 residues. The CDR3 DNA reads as TGTGCCAGCAGCATAGCGGGAGTGGGCAATGAGCAGTTCTTC. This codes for CASSIAGVGNEQFF.

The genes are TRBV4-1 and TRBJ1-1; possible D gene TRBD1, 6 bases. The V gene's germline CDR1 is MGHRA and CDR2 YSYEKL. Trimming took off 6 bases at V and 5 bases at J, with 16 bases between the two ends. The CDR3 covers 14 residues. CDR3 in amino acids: CASRRTEGFTEAFF. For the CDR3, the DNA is TGCGCCAGCAGGCGGACAGAAGGTTTTACTGAAGCTTTCTTT.

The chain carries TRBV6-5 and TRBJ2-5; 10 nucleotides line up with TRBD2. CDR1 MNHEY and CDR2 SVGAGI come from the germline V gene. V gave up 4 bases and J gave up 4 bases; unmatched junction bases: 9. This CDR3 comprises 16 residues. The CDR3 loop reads CASSLLVAGGSETQYF. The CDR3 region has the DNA TGTGCCAGCAGTTTATTGGTAGCGGGAGGATCAGAGACCCAGTACTTC.

CDR3 sequence reads: CASSPTETGGNTIYF. CDR3 sequence (DNA): TGTGCCAGCAGCCCAACCGAGACAGGGGGAAACACCATATATTTT. The chain carries TRBV7-6 and TRBJ1-3; 7 nucleotides line up with TRBD1. The V gene's germline CDR1 is SGHVS and CDR2 FNYEAQ. The CDR3 sequence is 15 residues long. The ends lost 5 bases at V and 4 bases at J; junction bases unmatched: 8. Based on the CDR3 plus reference TRBV7-6 and TRBJ1-3, the full variable domain is GAGVSQSPRYKVTKRGQDVALRCDPISGHVSLYWYRQALGQGPEFLTYFNYEAQQDKSGLPNDRFSAERPEGSISTLTIQRTEQRDSAMYRCASSPTETGGNTIYFGEGSWLTVV.

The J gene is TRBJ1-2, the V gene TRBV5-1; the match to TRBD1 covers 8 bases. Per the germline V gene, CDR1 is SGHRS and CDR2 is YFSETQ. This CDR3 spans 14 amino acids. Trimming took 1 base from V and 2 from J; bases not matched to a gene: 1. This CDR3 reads CASSLQGANYGYTF. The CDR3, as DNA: TGCGCCAGCAGCTTGCAGGGGGCCAACTATGGCTACACCTTC.